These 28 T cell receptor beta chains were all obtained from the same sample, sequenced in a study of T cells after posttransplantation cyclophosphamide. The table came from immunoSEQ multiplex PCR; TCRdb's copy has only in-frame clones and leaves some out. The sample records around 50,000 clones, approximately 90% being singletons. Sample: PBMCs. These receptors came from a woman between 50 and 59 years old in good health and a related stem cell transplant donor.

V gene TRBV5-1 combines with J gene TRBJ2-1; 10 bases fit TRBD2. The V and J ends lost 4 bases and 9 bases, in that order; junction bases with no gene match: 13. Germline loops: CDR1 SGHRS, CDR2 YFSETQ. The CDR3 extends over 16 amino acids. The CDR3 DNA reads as TGCGCCAGCAGCGCCAATCTAGCGGGGGCCCCCGGTGAGCAGTTCTTC. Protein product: CASSANLAGAPGEQFF.

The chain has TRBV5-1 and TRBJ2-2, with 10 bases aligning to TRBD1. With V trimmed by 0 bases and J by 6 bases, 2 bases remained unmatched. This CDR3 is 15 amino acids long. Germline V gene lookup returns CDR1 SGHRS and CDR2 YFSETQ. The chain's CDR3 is CASSLGQGAAGELFF. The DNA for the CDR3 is TGCGCCAGCAGCTTGGGACAGGGGGCCGCCGGGGAGCTGTTTTTT.

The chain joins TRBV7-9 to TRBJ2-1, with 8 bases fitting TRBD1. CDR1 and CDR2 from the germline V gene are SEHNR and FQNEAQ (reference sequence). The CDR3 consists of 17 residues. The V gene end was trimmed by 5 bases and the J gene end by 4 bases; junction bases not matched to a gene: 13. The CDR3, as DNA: TGTGCCAGCAGCGCATTAGGACAGGGAGGCCTTTACAATGAGCAGTTCTTC. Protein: CASSALGQGGLYNEQFF.

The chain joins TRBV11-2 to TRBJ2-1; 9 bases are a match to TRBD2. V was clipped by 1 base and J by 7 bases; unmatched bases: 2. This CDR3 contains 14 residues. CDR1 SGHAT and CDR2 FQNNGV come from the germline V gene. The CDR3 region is CASSLASGINEQFF. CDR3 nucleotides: TGTGCCAGCAGCTTAGCTAGCGGGATTAATGAGCAGTTCTTC.

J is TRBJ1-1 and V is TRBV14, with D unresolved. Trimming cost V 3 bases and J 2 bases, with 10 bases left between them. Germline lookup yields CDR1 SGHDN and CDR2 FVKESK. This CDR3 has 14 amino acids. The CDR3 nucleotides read TGTGCCAGCAGCCAGGGCCTTCGAAACACTGAAGCTTTCTTT. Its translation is CASSQGLRNTEAFF. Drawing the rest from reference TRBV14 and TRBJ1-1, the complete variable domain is EAGVTQFPSHSVIEKGQTVTLRCDPISGHDNLYWYRRVMGKEIKFLLHFVKESKQDESGMPNNRFLAERTGGTYSTLKVQPAELEDSGVYFCASSQGLRNTEAFFGQGTRLTVV.

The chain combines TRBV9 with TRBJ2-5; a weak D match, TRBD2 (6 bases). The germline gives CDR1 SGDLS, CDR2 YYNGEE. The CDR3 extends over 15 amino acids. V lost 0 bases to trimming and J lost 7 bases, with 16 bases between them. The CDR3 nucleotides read TGTGCCAGCAGCGTAGGGGCGGGGCCCAGTCGGACCCAGTACTTC. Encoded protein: CASSVGAGPSRTQYF.

The DNA of the CDR3 is TGTGCCATCAGTGAGGGGACAGGGGGTTCAGATACGCAGTATTTT. Residues: CAISEGTGGSDTQYF. The gene calls are TRBV10-3 and TRBJ2-3, with TRBD1 identical over 11 bases. J gave up 4 bases and V 2 bases, and 2 bases lay outside the gene matches. In germline, CDR1 is ENHRY, CDR2 SYGVKD. This CDR3 is 15 amino acids long.

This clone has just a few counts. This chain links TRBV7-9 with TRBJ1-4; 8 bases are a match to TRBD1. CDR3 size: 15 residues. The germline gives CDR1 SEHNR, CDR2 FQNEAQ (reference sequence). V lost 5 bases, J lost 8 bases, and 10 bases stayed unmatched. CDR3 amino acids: CASSQLRGRDEKLFF. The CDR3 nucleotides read TGTGCCAGCAGCCAACTCAGGGGGCGAGACGAAAAACTGTTTTTT.

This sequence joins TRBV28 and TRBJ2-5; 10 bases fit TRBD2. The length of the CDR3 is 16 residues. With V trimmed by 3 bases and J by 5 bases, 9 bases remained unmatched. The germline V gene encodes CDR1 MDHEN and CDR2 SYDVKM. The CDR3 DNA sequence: TGTGCCAGCAGTTTTCTACAGCGGGAGGGCCGGGAGACCCAGTACTTC. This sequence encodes CASSFLQREGRETQYF.

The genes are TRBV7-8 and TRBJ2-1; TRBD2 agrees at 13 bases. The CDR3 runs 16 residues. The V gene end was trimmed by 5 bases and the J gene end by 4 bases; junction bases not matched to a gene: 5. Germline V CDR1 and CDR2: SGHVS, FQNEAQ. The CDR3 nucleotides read TGTGCCAGCAGCAGCGGGACTAGCGGGGCTTACAATGAGCAGTTCTTC. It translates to CASSSGTSGAYNEQFF.

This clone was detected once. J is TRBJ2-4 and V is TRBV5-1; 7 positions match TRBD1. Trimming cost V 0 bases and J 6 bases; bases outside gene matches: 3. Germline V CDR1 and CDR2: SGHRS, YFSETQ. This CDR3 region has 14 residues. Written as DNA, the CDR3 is TGCGCCAGCAGCTTGGGACAGGGCCGAAACATTCAGTACTTC. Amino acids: CASSLGQGRNIQYF.

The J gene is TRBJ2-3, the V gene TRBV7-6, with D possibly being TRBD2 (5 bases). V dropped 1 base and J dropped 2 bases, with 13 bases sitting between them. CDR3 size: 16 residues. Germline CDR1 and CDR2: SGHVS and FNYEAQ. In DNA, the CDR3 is TGTGCCAGCAGCTTAGGTCTAGCACCGTACACAGATACGCAGTATTTT. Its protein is CASSLGLAPYTDTQYF. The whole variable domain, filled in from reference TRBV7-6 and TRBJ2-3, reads GAGVSQSPRYKVTKRGQDVALRCDPISGHVSLYWYRQALGQGPEFLTYFNYEAQQDKSGLPNDRFSAERPEGSISTLTIQRTEQRDSAMYRCASSLGLAPYTDTQYFGPGTRLTVL.

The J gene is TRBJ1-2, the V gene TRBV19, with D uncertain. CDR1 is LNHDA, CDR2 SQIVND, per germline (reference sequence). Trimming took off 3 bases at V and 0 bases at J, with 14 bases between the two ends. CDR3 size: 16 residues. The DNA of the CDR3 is TGTGCCAGTAGTATCGCGGGGTCAGGCTCTAACTATGGCTACACCTTC. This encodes CASSIAGSGSNYGYTF.

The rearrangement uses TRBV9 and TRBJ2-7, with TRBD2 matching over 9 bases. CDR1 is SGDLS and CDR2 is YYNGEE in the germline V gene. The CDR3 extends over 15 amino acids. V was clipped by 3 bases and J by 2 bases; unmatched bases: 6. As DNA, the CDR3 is TGTGCCAGCAGCGGTGGGGCTAGCGGGGCCTACGAGCAGTACTTC. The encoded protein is CASSGGASGAYEQYF. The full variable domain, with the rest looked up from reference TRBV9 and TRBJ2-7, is DSGVTQTPKHLITATGQRVTLRCSPRSGDLSVYWYQQSLDQGLQFLIQYYNGEERAKGNILERFSAQQFPDLHSELNLSSLELGDSALYFCASSGGASGAYEQYFGPGTRLTVT.

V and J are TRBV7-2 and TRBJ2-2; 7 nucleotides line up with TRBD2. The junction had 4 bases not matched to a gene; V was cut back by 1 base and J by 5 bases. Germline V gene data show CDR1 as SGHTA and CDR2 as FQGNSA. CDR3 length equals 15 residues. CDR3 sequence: CASSLGLAVTGELFF. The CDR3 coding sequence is TGTGCCAGCAGCTTAGGCCTAGCGGTTACCGGGGAGCTGTTTTTT.

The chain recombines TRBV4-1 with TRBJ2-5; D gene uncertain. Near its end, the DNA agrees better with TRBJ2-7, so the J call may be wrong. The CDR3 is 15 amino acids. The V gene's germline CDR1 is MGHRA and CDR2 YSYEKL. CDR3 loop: CASSQDQAVSYEQYF. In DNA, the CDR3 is TGCGCCAGCAGCCAAGATCAGGCAGTCTCCTACGAGCAGTACTTC.

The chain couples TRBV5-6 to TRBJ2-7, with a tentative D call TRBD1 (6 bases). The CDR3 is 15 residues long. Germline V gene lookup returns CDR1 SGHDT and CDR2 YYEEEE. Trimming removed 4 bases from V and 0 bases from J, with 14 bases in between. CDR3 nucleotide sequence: TGTGCCAGCAGCCCCCGGGACACCCCCTCCTACGAGCAGTACTTC. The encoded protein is CASSPRDTPSYEQYF.

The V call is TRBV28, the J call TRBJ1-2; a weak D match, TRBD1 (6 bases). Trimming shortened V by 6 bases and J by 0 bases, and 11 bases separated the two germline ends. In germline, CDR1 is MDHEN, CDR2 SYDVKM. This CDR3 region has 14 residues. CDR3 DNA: TGTGCCAGCAGCACGACAGGTCCTAACTATGGCTACACCTTC. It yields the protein CASSTTGPNYGYTF.

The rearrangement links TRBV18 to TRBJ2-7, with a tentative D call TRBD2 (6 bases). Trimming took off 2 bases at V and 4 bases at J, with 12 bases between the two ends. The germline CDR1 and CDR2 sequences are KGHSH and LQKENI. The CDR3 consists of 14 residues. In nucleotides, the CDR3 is TGTGCCAGCTCACCAGGGGACTCGGGGTACGAGCAGTACTTC. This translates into CASSPGDSGYEQYF.

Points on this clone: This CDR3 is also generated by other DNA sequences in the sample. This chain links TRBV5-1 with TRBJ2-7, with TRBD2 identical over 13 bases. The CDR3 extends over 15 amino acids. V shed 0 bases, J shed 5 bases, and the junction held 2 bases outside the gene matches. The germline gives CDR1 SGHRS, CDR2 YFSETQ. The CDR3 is CASSLAGTSGDEQYF. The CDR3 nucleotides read TGCGCCAGCAGCTTGGCCGGGACTAGCGGGGACGAGCAGTACTTC.

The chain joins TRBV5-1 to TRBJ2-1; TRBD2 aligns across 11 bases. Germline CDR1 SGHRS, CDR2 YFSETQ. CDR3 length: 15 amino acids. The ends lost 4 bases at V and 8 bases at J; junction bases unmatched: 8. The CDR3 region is CASSLGTSGGDEQFF. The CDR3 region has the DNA TGCGCCAGCAGCCTCGGGACTAGCGGCGGCGATGAGCAGTTCTTC.

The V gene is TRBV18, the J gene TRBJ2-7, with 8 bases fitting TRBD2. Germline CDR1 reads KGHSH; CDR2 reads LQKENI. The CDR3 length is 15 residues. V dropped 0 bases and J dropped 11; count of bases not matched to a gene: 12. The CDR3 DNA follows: TGTGCCAGCTCACCACCGGCTCGGGGGGGGCAACGGAAGTACTTC. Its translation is CASSPPARGGQRKYF.

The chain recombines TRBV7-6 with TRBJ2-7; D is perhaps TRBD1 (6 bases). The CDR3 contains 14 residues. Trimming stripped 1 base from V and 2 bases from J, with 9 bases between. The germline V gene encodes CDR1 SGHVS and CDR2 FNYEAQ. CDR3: CASSLDEGAYEQYF. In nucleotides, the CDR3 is TGTGCCAGCAGCTTAGATGAGGGGGCCTACGAGCAGTACTTC. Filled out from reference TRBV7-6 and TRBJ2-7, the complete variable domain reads GAGVSQSPRYKVTKRGQDVALRCDPISGHVSLYWYRQALGQGPEFLTYFNYEAQQDKSGLPNDRFSAERPEGSISTLTIQRTEQRDSAMYRCASSLDEGAYEQYFGPGTRLTVT.

DNA of the CDR3: TGTGCCAGCAGCTTAGATGAAGCGGGAAGCTCCTACAATGAGCAGTTCTTC. It encodes CASSLDEAGSSYNEQFF. This rearrangement joins TRBV11-3 to TRBJ2-1; TRBD2 matches at 7 bases. Germline-derived CDR1 and CDR2 are SGHNT and YENEEA. This CDR3 region has 17 residues. Trimming took 0 bases from V and 0 from J; bases not matched to a gene: 5.

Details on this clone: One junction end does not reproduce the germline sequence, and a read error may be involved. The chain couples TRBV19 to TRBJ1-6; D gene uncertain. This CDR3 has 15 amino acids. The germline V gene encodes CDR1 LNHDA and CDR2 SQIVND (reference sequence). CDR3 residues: CASTFNQDGDSPLHF. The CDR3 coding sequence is TGTGCCAGTACCTTTAACCAAGACGGAGATTCGCCCCTCCACTTT.

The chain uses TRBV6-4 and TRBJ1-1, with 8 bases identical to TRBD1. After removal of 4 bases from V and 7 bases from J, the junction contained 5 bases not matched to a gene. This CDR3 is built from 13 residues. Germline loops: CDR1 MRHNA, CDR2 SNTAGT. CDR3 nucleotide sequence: TGTGCCAGCAGTGGGGGGACAGGTAGTGAAGCTTTCTTT. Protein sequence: CASSGGTGSEAFF.

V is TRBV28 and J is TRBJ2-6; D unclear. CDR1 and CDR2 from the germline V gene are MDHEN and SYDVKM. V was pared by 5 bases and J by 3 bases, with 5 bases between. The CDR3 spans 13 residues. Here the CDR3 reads CASSAGGANVLTF. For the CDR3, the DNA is TGTGCCAGCAGTGCCGGTGGGGCCAACGTCCTGACTTTC.

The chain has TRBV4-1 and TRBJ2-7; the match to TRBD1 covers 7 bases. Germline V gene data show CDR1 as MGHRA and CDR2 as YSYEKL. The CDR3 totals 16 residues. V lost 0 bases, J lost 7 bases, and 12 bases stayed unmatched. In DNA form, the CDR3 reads TGCGCCAGCAGCCAAGAGGGGACAGTCCCCTCCAGGGAGCAGTACTTC. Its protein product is CASSQEGTVPSREQYF.